Below are 7 T cell receptor beta chains sequenced from a single sample in a study of T cells in Graves' hyperthyroidism and ophthalmopathy. The CDR3 regions of TCR beta were amplified from RNA transcripts. With the HTBI primer set, the TCR CDR3 went through a first round of RT-PCR. One entry per CDR3 protein, called by TCRdb with MiXCR from the multiplex PCR reads. The data hold around 400,000 distinct CDR3 sequences, with approximately 15% observed a single time. Sequenced: blood. The receptors here all came from a woman between 18 and 29 years old with Graves' hyperthyroidism that later progressed to Graves' ophthalmopathy.

There are many counts of this clonotype. This chain connects TRBV3-1 to TRBJ2-2, with 10 bases that match TRBD2. V lost 1 base, J lost 6 bases, and 11 bases stayed unmatched. CDR1 and CDR2 from the germline V gene are LGHDT and YNNKEL (reference sequence). The CDR3 consists of 18 residues. This CDR3 is CASSQGASSGRASGELFF. In nucleotides, the CDR3 is TGTGCCAGCAGCCAAGGTGCTTCCAGCGGGAGGGCCTCCGGGGAGCTGTTTTTT.

V gene TRBV12-5 combines with J gene TRBJ1-3; D gene unclear. The V end lost 1 base, the J end lost 4 bases, and 8 bases lay between the germline ends. CDR1 is LGHNT, CDR2 FRNRAP, per germline. This CDR3 contains 14 residues. The CDR3 nucleotides are TGTGCTAGTGGTTTGGGGACTACCGGAAACACCATATATTTT. Its translation: CASGLGTTGNTIYF. Supplemented by reference TRBV12-5 and TRBJ1-3, the full variable domain reads DARVTQTPRHKVTEMGQEVTMRCQPILGHNTVFWYRQTMMQGLELLAYFRNRAPLDDSGMPKDRFSAEMPDATLATLKIQPSEPRDSAVYFCASGLGTTGNTIYFGEGSWLTVV.

This clonotype was counted many times. The rearrangement joins TRBV2 to TRBJ2-1; unclear D gene. The CDR3 spans 15 residues. V was cut by 10 bases and J by 5 bases, with 21 bases left in between. Germline loops: CDR1 SNHLY, CDR2 FYNNEI. CDR3 DNA sequence: TGTGCCACCGGAACACCCGGGCATCCAGACAATGAGCAGTTCTTC. Amino acids: CATGTPGHPDNEQFF. The full variable domain, with the rest looked up from reference TRBV2 and TRBJ2-1, is EPEVTQTPSHQVTQMGQEVILRCVPISNHLYFYWYRQILGQKVEFLVSFYNNEISEKSEIFDDQFSVERPDGSNFTLKIRSTKLEDSAMYFCATGTPGHPDNEQFFGPGTRLTVL.

This clonotype was seen repeatedly, ten times or more. This chain connects TRBV3-1 to TRBJ2-3; D not resolved. The V end was cut by 2 bases, the J end by 1 base, with 10 bases between. CDR1 is LGHDT and CDR2 is YNNKEL in the germline V gene (reference sequence). The CDR3 consists of 15 residues. The CDR3 DNA reads as TGTGCCAGCAGCCAATCAGAGTGGGGCACAGATACGCAGTATTTT. It is translated as CASSQSEWGTDTQYF.

As concerns this clonotype: This may come from a read error, since a much larger clone is one base off. The chain couples TRBV30 to TRBJ2-2; 10 bases line up with TRBD2. Germline values: CDR1 GTSNPN, CDR2 SVGIG (reference sequence). CDR3 size: 16 residues. The CDR3: CAWSRGLAPNTGELSF. CDR3 sequence (DNA): TGTGCCTGGAGTCGGGGACTAGCGCCTAACACCGGGGAGCTGTCTTTT.

This clonotype showed up many times. V gene TRBV28 combines with J gene TRBJ2-7; TRBD2 matches 9 bases. From germline, CDR1 is MDHEN and CDR2 SYDVKM. The CDR3 sequence is 15 residues long. V shed 3 bases and J 6 bases; nucleotides not matched to a gene: 9. The CDR3 nucleotides read TGTGCCAGCAGTTTTATGGGACTAGCCAAAAGCGAGCAGTACTTC. Amino acids: CASSFMGLAKSEQYF.

Only a few counts were recorded for this clonotype. The V gene is TRBV5-1, the J gene TRBJ2-7, with D perhaps given as TRBD1 or TRBD2 (5 bases each). V dropped 1 base and J dropped 5 bases, with 22 bases sitting between them. The germline V gene has CDR1 SGHRS and CDR2 YFSETQ. The CDR3 contains 17 residues. CDR3 protein: CASSLMQGEAVHDEQYF. The CDR3 nucleotides are TGCGCCAGCAGCTTGATGCAGGGAGAAGCTGTGCACGACGAGCAGTACTTC. Using reference TRBV5-1 and TRBJ2-7 for the parts outside the CDR3, the full variable domain is KAGVTQTPRYLIKTRGQQVTLSCSPISGHRSVSWYQQTPGQGLQFLFEYFSETQRNKGNFPGRFSGRQFSNSRSEMNVSTLELGDSALYLCASSLMQGEAVHDEQYFGPGTRLTVT.